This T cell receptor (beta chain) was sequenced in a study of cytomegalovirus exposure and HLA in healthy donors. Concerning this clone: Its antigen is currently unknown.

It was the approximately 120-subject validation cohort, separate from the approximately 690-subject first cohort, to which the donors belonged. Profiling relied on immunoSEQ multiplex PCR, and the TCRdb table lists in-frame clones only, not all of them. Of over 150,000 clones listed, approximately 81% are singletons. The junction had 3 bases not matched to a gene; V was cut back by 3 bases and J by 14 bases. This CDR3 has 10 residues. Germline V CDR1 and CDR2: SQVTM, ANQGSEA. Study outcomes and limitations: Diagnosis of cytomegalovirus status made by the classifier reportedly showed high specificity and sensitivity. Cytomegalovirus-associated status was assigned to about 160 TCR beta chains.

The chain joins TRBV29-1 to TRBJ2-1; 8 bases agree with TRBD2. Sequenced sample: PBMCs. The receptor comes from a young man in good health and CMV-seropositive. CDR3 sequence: CSVELRGEFF. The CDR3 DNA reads TGCAGCGTTGAGCTGCGGGGGGAGTTCTTC.